Presented here are 21 T cell receptor beta chains from one specimen sequenced in a study of technical replicates of blood from several donors. Repertoires were generated with immunoSEQ multiplex PCR, while TCRdb's copy carries only in-frame clones and drops some. The data show under 85,000 clones, about 96% seen once. The sequenced sample consisted of T cells isolated from PBMCs. These receptors originate from a human donor in good health.

This chain uses TRBV6-5 with TRBJ2-1, with TRBD2 identical over 9 bases. Per the germline V gene, CDR1 is MNHEY and CDR2 is SVGAGI. V gave up 0 bases and J gave up 7 bases; unmatched junction bases: 7. The CDR3 covers 16 residues. CDR3: CASSYSREGRGNEQFF. CDR3 bases: TGTGCCAGCAGTTACTCGCGGGAGGGCCGGGGGAATGAGCAGTTCTTC.

V gene TRBV9 combines with J gene TRBJ1-2; D is perhaps TRBD1 (6 bases). CDR1 is SGDLS, CDR2 YYNGEE, per germline. Trimming removed 9 bases at V and 4 bases at J, with 22 bases between. The CDR3 totals 15 residues. The CDR3 region has the DNA TGTGCCACCTCCCTCGGGGCAGGGGAAACCTATGGCTACACCTTC. Protein: CATSLGAGETYGYTF.

The chain is built from TRBV5-1 and TRBJ2-7; a possible D gene is TRBD1 (6 bases). Germline-derived CDR1 and CDR2 are SGHRS and YFSETQ. This CDR3 spans 15 amino acids. Trimming pared 0 bases from V and 4 bases from J, leaving 14 bases between. The CDR3, as DNA: TGCGCCAGCAGCTTGGGTGGGACAATTTATTACGAGCAGTACTTC. Translation gives CASSLGGTIYYEQYF.

The rearrangement joins TRBV11-2 to TRBJ2-1; 8 nucleotides align to TRBD2. V shed 2 bases, J shed 8 bases, and the junction held 20 bases outside the gene matches. The germline gives CDR1 SGHAT, CDR2 FQNNGV. The CDR3 extends over 19 amino acids. The CDR3 DNA reads as TGTGCCAGCAGCTTAAGGCTAAAGTTCACGGGACTAGGGAGCTATGAGCAGTTCTTC. Its translation is CASSLRLKFTGLGSYEQFF.

The rearrangement uses TRBV4-2 and TRBJ2-7; D is possibly TRBD2 (5 bases). Trimming took off 5 bases at V and 4 bases at J, with 12 bases between the two ends. This CDR3 comprises 13 residues. Germline V gives CDR1 LGHNA, CDR2 YNFKEQ. CDR3 DNA: TGTGCCAGCAGCGTCCTAGCTGAGTACGAGCAGTACTTC. It yields the protein CASSVLAEYEQYF.

This chain links TRBV4-3 with TRBJ2-1; D possibly corresponds to TRBD1 (5 bases). The CDR3 has 17 residues. Trimming took off 0 bases at V and 1 base at J, with 13 bases between the two ends. Germline CDR1 is LGHNA and CDR2 is YSLEER. Here the CDR3 reads CASSQDRAGWSYNEQFF. CDR3 coding DNA: TGCGCCAGCAGCCAAGATCGGGCAGGGTGGTCCTACAATGAGCAGTTCTTC.

This sequence joins TRBV9 and TRBJ2-5; 9 nucleotides line up with TRBD1. V gave up 3 bases and J gave up 1 base; unmatched junction bases: 4. Germline-derived CDR1 and CDR2 are SGDLS and YYNGEE. This CDR3 region has 15 residues. CDR3 loop: CASSAQGASQETQYF. CDR3 DNA sequence: TGTGCCAGCAGCGCACAGGGGGCATCCCAAGAGACCCAGTACTTC.

The rearrangement uses TRBV15 and TRBJ2-3; TRBD2 aligns across 7 bases. This CDR3 has 13 residues. V lost 6 bases, J lost 4 bases, and 4 bases stayed unmatched. Per germline, CDR1 LNHNV and CDR2 YYDKDF (reference sequence). CDR3 residues: CATRREFSDTQYF. The CDR3 DNA reads as TGTGCCACCAGGCGGGAGTTCTCAGATACGCAGTATTTT. Variable domain in full (rest from reference TRBV15 and TRBJ2-3): DAMVIQNPRYQVTQFGKPVTLSCSQTLNHNVMYWYQQKSSQAPKLLFHYYDKDFNNEADTPDNFQSRRPNTSFCFLDIRSPGLGDTAMYLCATRREFSDTQYFGPGTRLTVL.

The chain joins TRBV7-9 to TRBJ2-1; TRBD1 matches at 9 bases. Germline CDR1 SEHNR, CDR2 FQNEAQ (reference sequence). The CDR3 has 14 amino acids. V lost 3 bases, J lost 7 bases, and 4 bases stayed unmatched. CDR3 bases: TGTGCCAGCAGCTTTGGACAGGGGTGGAATGAGCAGTTCTTC. It specifies CASSFGQGWNEQFF.

This chain connects TRBV27 to TRBJ2-7, with D possibly TRBD2 on 6 matching bases. Looked up from germline, CDR1 is MNHEY and CDR2 is SMNVEV (reference sequence). There are 14 residues in the CDR3. Trimming removed 5 bases from V and 6 bases from J, with 17 bases in between. CDR3: CASSLPSTRGEQYF. Written as DNA, the CDR3 is TGTGCCAGCAGTCTACCCTCTACGCGGGGCGAGCAGTACTTC.

The gene calls are TRBV7-2 and TRBJ2-1; 9 nucleotides agree with TRBD1. The CDR3 has 16 amino acids. Trimming at V came to 6 bases and at J to 3 bases, leaving 9 bases not matched to a gene. Germline V gives CDR1 SGHTA, CDR2 FQGNSA. Here the CDR3 reads CASRAAGTGFYNEQFF. The CDR3 DNA sequence: TGTGCCAGCAGGGCCGCTGGGACAGGGTTCTACAATGAGCAGTTCTTC.

This clone was counted a single time. The CDR3 DNA reads as TGTGCCAGCTCACCCCGCGGACTAGCGGATACAGATACGCAGTATTTT. This translates into CASSPRGLADTDTQYF. The chain joins TRBV18 to TRBJ2-3, with TRBD2 matching over 10 bases. This CDR3 is 16 amino acids long. Trimming removed 3 bases from V and 3 bases from J; junction bases left unmatched: 6. From germline, CDR1 is KGHSH and CDR2 LQKENI. The full variable domain, rest sourced from reference TRBV18 and TRBJ2-3, is NAGVMQNPRHLVRRRGQEARLRCSPMKGHSHVYWYRQLPEEGLKFMVYLQKENIIDESGMPKERFSAEFPKEGPSILRIQQVVRGDSAAYFCASSPRGLADTDTQYFGPGTRLTVL.

The chain carries TRBV19 and TRBJ2-1, with D perhaps matching TRBD1 (5 bases). The CDR3 has 15 residues. Trimming removed 5 bases from V and 7 bases from J, with 18 bases in between. Germline values: CDR1 LNHDA, CDR2 SQIVND (reference sequence). CDR3 sequence reads: CASSVRVFPANEQFF. The CDR3 DNA reads TGTGCCAGTAGTGTCAGGGTCTTCCCGGCAAATGAGCAGTTCTTC.

This rearrangement joins TRBV11-2 to TRBJ1-1; unclear D gene. The CDR3 extends over 17 amino acids. The germline V and J ends were trimmed by 0 bases and 4 bases, with 18 bases remaining between them. Germline values: CDR1 SGHAT, CDR2 FQNNGV. Written as DNA, the CDR3 is TGTGCCAGCAGCTTAGAGTATAGGAGGTACCTTGTCACTGAAGCTTTCTTT. Its protein product is CASSLEYRRYLVTEAFF.

The DNA of the CDR3 is TGCGCCAGCAGACTAGCGGGAGAAACAGATACGCAGTATTTT. Its protein product is CASRLAGETDTQYF. This chain uses TRBV10-2 with TRBJ2-3, with 11 bases lining up with TRBD2. The CDR3 totals 14 residues. Per germline, CDR1 WSHSY and CDR2 SAAADI. The V and J ends lost 6 bases and 3 bases, in that order; junction bases with no gene match: 2.

The chain uses TRBV12-5 and TRBJ2-2; TRBD1 matches 11 bases. This CDR3 contains 18 residues. Germline loops: CDR1 LGHNT, CDR2 FRNRAP. V was pared by 1 base and J by 5 bases, with 9 bases of the junction left unmatched. Here the CDR3 DNA reads TGTGCTAGTGGTTTGGCCCCCTTAGGACAGGGGGCAACCGGGGAGCTGTTTTTT. Amino acids: CASGLAPLGQGATGELFF.

The chain couples TRBV18 to TRBJ1-4, with a tentative D call TRBD1 (6 bases). V lost 3 bases, J lost 8 bases, and 13 bases lay in between. CDR1 is KGHSH, CDR2 LQKENI, per germline. The CDR3 has 14 amino acids. CDR3 nucleotide sequence: TGTGCCAGCTCACCGCAGGGGAAAGAGGAAAAACTGTTTTTT. Translation gives CASSPQGKEEKLFF. Combining the CDR3 with reference TRBV18 and TRBJ1-4 gives the whole variable domain NAGVMQNPRHLVRRRGQEARLRCSPMKGHSHVYWYRQLPEEGLKFMVYLQKENIIDESGMPKERFSAEFPKEGPSILRIQQVVRGDSAAYFCASSPQGKEEKLFFGSGTQLSVL.

The rearrangement links TRBV7-9 to TRBJ1-2; TRBD1 agrees at 7 bases. The CDR3 loop spans 15 amino acids. Germline CDR1 SEHNR, CDR2 FQNEAQ (reference sequence). J gave up 4 bases and V 4 bases, and 9 bases lay outside the gene matches. Written as DNA, the CDR3 is TGTGCCAGCAGCTCCTCACAGGGGTTTAGCTATGGCTACACCTTC. This codes for CASSSSQGFSYGYTF.

Only one count was recorded for this clone. The genes are TRBV9 and TRBJ1-1; 9 bases line up with TRBD1. V gave up 4 bases and J gave up 4 bases; unmatched junction bases: 2. Germline loops: CDR1 SGDLS, CDR2 YYNGEE. The CDR3 has 13 amino acids. The CDR3 nucleotides read TGTGCCAGCAGCTCGACAGGGGGCACTGAAGCTTTCTTT. Its protein product is CASSSTGGTEAFF. The complete variable domain, with remaining parts taken from reference TRBV9 and TRBJ1-1, reads DSGVTQTPKHLITATGQRVTLRCSPRSGDLSVYWYQQSLDQGLQFLIQYYNGEERAKGNILERFSAQQFPDLHSELNLSSLELGDSALYFCASSSTGGTEAFFGQGTRLTVV.

V gene TRBV5-6 combines with J gene TRBJ2-7; 10 bases match TRBD1. Trimming took 7 bases from V and 3 from J; bases not matched to a gene: 4. The germline gives CDR1 SGHDT, CDR2 YYEEEE. The CDR3 loop spans 13 amino acids. Here the CDR3 DNA reads TGTGCCAGCTACGGACAGGGGGACTACGAGCAGTACTTC. Protein: CASYGQGDYEQYF. The variable domain in full, with the rest retrieved from reference TRBV5-6 and TRBJ2-7, is DAGVTQSPTHLIKTRGQQVTLRCSPKSGHDTVSWYQQALGQGPQFIFQYYEEEERQRGNFPDRFSGHQFPNYSSELNVNALLLGDSALYLCASYGQGDYEQYFGPGTRLTVT.

The rearrangement uses TRBV6-6 and TRBJ1-2; D unresolved. V was clipped by 4 bases and J by 2 bases, with 8 bases between them. This CDR3 is built from 13 residues. Germline values: CDR1 MNHNY, CDR2 SVGAGI (reference sequence). In DNA form, the CDR3 reads TGTGCCAGCAGTTCAGCAGGCAACTATGGCTACACCTTC. It encodes CASSSAGNYGYTF.